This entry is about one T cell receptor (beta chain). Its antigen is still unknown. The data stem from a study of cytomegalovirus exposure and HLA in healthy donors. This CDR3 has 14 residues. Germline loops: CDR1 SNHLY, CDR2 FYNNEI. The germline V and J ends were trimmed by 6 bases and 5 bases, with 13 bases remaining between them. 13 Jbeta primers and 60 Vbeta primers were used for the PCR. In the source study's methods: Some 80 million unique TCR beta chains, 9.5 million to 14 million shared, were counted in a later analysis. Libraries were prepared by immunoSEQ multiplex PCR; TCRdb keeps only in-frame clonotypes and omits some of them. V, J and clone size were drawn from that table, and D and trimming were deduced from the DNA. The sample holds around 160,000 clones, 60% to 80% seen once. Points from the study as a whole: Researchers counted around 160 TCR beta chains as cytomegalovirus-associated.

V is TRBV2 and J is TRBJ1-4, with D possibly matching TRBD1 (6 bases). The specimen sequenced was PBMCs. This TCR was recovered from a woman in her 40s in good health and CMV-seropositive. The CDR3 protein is CASRADRGNEKLFF. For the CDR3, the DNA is TGTGCCAGCAGGGCGGACAGAGGAAATGAAAAACTGTTTTTT.